The rows below give T cell receptor beta chains drawn from one sample of a study of T cell repertoires in cytomegalovirus infection. TCRdb reprocessed the reads via MiXCR and lists one record per CDR3 protein. The sample yields some 400,000 distinct CDR3 sequences, 15% to 20% seen once. The sample consisted of PBMCs. These receptors originate from a human donor in good health (CMV status not recorded). Some clones in this sample may be carry-over from other donors' samples. CDR3s include the opening cysteine and the closing phenylalanine or tryptophan. The D gene is left open where the match is weak. Clone sizes are given selectively: once, few, many, or a class where the clone is expanded.

>TRBV13|-|15|TRBD2|TRBJ2-1
TGTGCCAGCAAGACGGGGGGGACCGCTTGGAATGAGCAGTTCTTC
CASKTGGTAWNEQFF
>TRBV6-1|-|14|-|TRBJ1-4
TGTGCCAGCGCATCCGGGACCCGCCCTGAAAAACTGTTTTTT
CASASGTRPEKLFF
>TRBV4-3|-|16|-|TRBJ1-1
TGCGCCAGCAGCCAAGCAAGTTCCCGAATGGACACTGAAGCTTTCTTT
CASSQASSRMDTEAFF
>TRBV19|many|13|-|TRBJ2-3
TGTGCCACCAAAGGGGATCACGCAGATACGCAGTATTTT
CATKGDHADTQYF
>TRBV28|-|14|-|TRBJ1-6
TGTGCCAGCAGTGACCCGGGACTTAATTCACCCCTCCACTTT
CASSDPGLNSPLHF
>TRBV4-1|-|16|TRBD1|TRBJ1-6
TGCGCCAGCAGCCCAGTTTGGCGGGACAGCAAATTACCACTCCACTTT
CASSPVWRDSKLPLHF
>TRBV6-6|-|16|TRBD1|TRBJ1-2
TGTGCCAGCAGTTACCCAGCGGCCCAGGGGGCGGAGGGCTACACCTTC
CASSYPAAQGAEGYTF
>TRBV5-6|few|15|-|TRBJ2-5
TGTGCCAGCAGCTTGTCCGACTATAGACAAGAGACCCAGTACTTC
CASSLSDYRQETQYF
>TRBV12-3/TRBV12-4|-|14|-|TRBJ1-4
TGTGCCAGCAGTCCCTTTTCCGGTAATGAAAAACTGTTTTTT
CASSPFSGNEKLFF
>TRBV2|-|14|TRBD2|TRBJ2-1
TGTGCCACCTACTTAGCGGGAGGGCATGGCGAGCAGTTCTTC
CATYLAGGHGEQFF
>TRBV19|few|13|-|TRBJ1-2
TGTGCCAGTAGTACACAGCGTGGGGTTGGCTACACCTTC
CASSTQRGVGYTF
>TRBV4-2|-|13|-|TRBJ2-7
TGTGCCAGCAGCCAAGGCAGGGCCTACGAGCAGTACTTC
CASSQGRAYEQYF
>TRBV7-9|few|14|-|TRBJ1-6
TGTGCCAGCAGCTCTTGGACGGCCAATTCACCCCTCCACTTT
CASSSWTANSPLHF
>TRBV11-2|-|17|-|TRBJ2-2
TGTGCCAGCAGCTCAGCGGCGGACTTCCGGAACACCGGGGAGCTGTTTTTT
CASSSAADFRNTGELFF
>TRBV10-2|few|13|-|TRBJ1-1
TGCGCCAGCAGTGAGCAGGTTAACACTGAAGCTTTCTTT
CASSEQVNTEAFF
>TRBV29-1|-|14|-|TRBJ2-3
TGCAGCGTTGTAGGGCGGGGGCCCACAGATACGCAGTATTTT
CSVVGRGPTDTQYF
>TRBV4-2|-|16|TRBD2|TRBJ2-7
TGTGCCAGCAGCCAAGATCCCGGCGGGGGGGCCTACGAGCAGTACTTC
CASSQDPGGGAYEQYF
>TRBV7-9|many|14|-|TRBJ1-5
TGTGCCAGCAGCTTAGAAGGTTACAATCAGCCCCAGCATTTT
CASSLEGYNQPQHF
>TRBV19|-|13|-|TRBJ1-5
TGTGCCAGTAGTAGGGGAATATATCAGCCCCAGCATTTT
CASSRGIYQPQHF
>TRBV10-3|few|14|TRBD1|TRBJ2-7
TGTGCCATCAGTGAAGGACAGGGGGCCTACGAGCAGTACTTC
CAISEGQGAYEQYF
>TRBV12-3/TRBV12-4|many|18|-|TRBJ2-3
TGTGCCTCCCCCCCCGCTTCCGTCTGGACGCCAACTGTAGATACGCAGTATTTT
CASPPASVWTPTVDTQYF
>TRBV7-9|many|12|-|TRBJ1-6
TGTGCCAGCAGCTTAGACTTGCCACCCCTCCACTTT
CASSLDLPPLHF
>TRBV24-1|-|14|-|TRBJ2-1
TGTGCCACCAGTGAAGTGGGAAAGGTGAATGAGCAGTTCTTC
CATSEVGKVNEQFF
>TRBV12-3/TRBV12-4|-|15|TRBD1|TRBJ1-4
TGTGCCAGCAGCCGGACAGGGCCAACTAATGAAAAACTGTTTTTT
CASSRTGPTNEKLFF
>TRBV29-1|-|12|-|TRBJ2-5
TGCAGCGTTGAGGGGAACCAAGAGACCCAGTACTTC
CSVEGNQETQYF
>TRBV7-6|few|14|-|TRBJ2-5
TGTGCCAGCAGCTCAGGGCCTGGCGGAGAGACCCAGTACTTC
CASSSGPGGETQYF
>TRBV7-9|many|13|-|TRBJ1-1
TGTGCCAGCAGCTCCCAGGAAAACACTGAAGCTTTCTTT
CASSSQENTEAFF
>TRBV11-2|many|14|-|TRBJ2-5
TGTGCCAGCAACCCCGGGGACAACGTAGGGACCCAGTACTTC
CASNPGDNVGTQYF
>TRBV5-1|-|16|-|TRBJ2-3
TGCGCCAGCAGCCATTCAGGGAGCGGCCCCACAGATACGCAGTATTTT
CASSHSGSGPTDTQYF
>TRBV11-2|few|16|-|TRBJ1-1
TGTGCCAGCAGCGGTGTTCGGCGGGTGGTGGGGACTGAAGCTTTCTTT
CASSGVRRVVGTEAFF
>TRBV7-6|many|13|-|TRBJ1-1
TGTGCCAGCAGCTCTCCGGGTGTGGCTGAAGCTTTCTTT
CASSSPGVAEAFF
>TRBV10-3|-|15|-|TRBJ2-5
TGTGCCATCAGTGAGTCTGGGGGACCACAAGAGACCCAGTACTTC
CAISESGGPQETQYF
>TRBV5-5|-|16|-|TRBJ2-1
TGTGCCAGCAGCCTTGGGTCAGGGATCCCCTTAAATGAGCAGTTCTTC
CASSLGSGIPLNEQFF
>TRBV18|-|15|-|TRBJ2-5
TGTGCCAGCTCCCCCCGATTAGCGGAACACTTGACCCAGTACTTC
CASSPRLAEHLTQYF
>TRBV15|-|13|TRBD2|TRBJ2-7
TGTGCCACCAGCCCCTCCTGGGGGGGTGAGCAGTACTTC
CATSPSWGGEQYF
>TRBV6-1|many|14|-|TRBJ1-2
TGTGCCAGCAGCGAGCAGGGCCCTAAGGGAGGCTACACCTTC
CASSEQGPKGGYTF
>TRBV12-3/TRBV12-4|few|13|-|TRBJ2-1
TGTGCCAGCAGTTTTTCCGGACCGGTTGAGCAGTTCTTC
CASSFSGPVEQFF
>TRBV20-1|-|12|TRBD2|TRBJ2-1
TGCAGTGCTAGCTGGACTAGCTTTGAACAGTTCTTC
CSASWTSFEQFF
>TRBV15|few|16|TRBD2|TRBJ2-1
TGTGCCACCAGCAGAGCCCCTAGCGGGAGGGTAAATGAGCAGTTCTTC
CATSRAPSGRVNEQFF
>TRBV7-8|-|18|-|TRBJ1-6
TGTGCCAGCAGTCAAAGTTTCAGGGACTACTCCTATAATTCACCCCTCCACTTT
CASSQSFRDYSYNSPLHF
>TRBV20-1|few|12|-|TRBJ1-2
TGCAGTGCTAGAGATTTTAACTATGGCTACACCTTC
CSARDFNYGYTF
>TRBV2|few|14|-|TRBJ1-1
TGTGCCAGCAGTGAGTGGTCCGGGGGTACTGAAGCTTTCTTT
CASSEWSGGTEAFF
>TRBV7-9|few|12|-|TRBJ1-5
TGTGCCAGCAGCAGGTACGATCAGCCCCAGCATTTT
CASSRYDQPQHF
>TRBV19|many|14|-|TRBJ2-1
TGTGCCAGCCACGGCAGGGACTCCTACAATGAGCAGTTCTTC
CASHGRDSYNEQFF
>TRBV14|few|16|TRBD1|TRBJ1-4
TGTGCCAGCAGCCGGTTGGGGACAGGGCAACGTGAAAAACTGTTTTTT
CASSRLGTGQREKLFF
>TRBV28|few|13|-|TRBJ2-7
TGTGCCAGCAGTTTATTCACAGGGCCCGAGCAGTACTTC
CASSLFTGPEQYF
>TRBV7-2|many|16|TRBD2|TRBJ2-1
TGTGCCAGCAGTCTTAGCGGGAGGTCACTCTACAATGAGCAGTTCTTC
CASSLSGRSLYNEQFF